The next 3 T cell receptor beta chains were all read from a single sample in a study of CD8 T cells in Susac syndrome (dated by TCRdb to between 2018 and 2021). Library preparation employed the immunoSEQ multiplex PCR assay. RNA was extracted using the RNeasy kit, and about 0.45 to 1 microgram was reverse transcribed with random hexamers. TCRdb reprocessing: public reads trimmed at Q25 with fastp, clones called with MiXCR, in-frame beta chains kept. Each CDR3 protein appears once, grouped with its most common genes and DNA. This sample has about 300,000 distinct CDR3 sequences in its table, and approximately 89% of those were observed once. Approximately 0.2% of the sample lies in the top ten. Sample: CD8+ T cells from PBMCs. Receptor source: a human donor with multiple sclerosis.

The V gene is TRBV19, the J gene TRBJ1-1; D may be TRBD1 (6 bases). Germline lookup yields CDR1 LNHDA and CDR2 SQIVND (reference sequence). V was pared by 6 bases and J by 1 base, with 9 bases between. The CDR3 is 13 amino acids. The CDR3 protein is CASRETGNTEAFF. As DNA, the CDR3 is TGTGCCAGTAGGGAGACAGGGAACACTGAAGCTTTCTTT.

V usage is TRBV4-1 and J usage is TRBJ2-7; D is possibly TRBD1 (6 bases). The CDR3 has 14 amino acids. V lost 1 base to trimming and J lost 2 bases, with 9 bases between them. Germline lookup yields CDR1 MGHRA and CDR2 YSYEKL. DNA for the CDR3: TGCGCCAGCAGCCAAGCCAGGGGCACCTACGAGCAGTACTTC. As protein: CASSQARGTYEQYF.

This rearrangement joins TRBV3-1 to TRBJ1-5; 8 nucleotides line up with TRBD1. This CDR3 is built from 16 residues. V dropped 2 bases and J dropped 10; count of bases not matched to a gene: 13. In germline, CDR1 is LGHDT, CDR2 YNNKEL (reference sequence). The CDR3 DNA reads as TGTGCCAGCAGCCAAAACCCCAGGGGGCGGATCGTACCCCAGCATTTT. This translates into CASSQNPRGRIVPQHF.